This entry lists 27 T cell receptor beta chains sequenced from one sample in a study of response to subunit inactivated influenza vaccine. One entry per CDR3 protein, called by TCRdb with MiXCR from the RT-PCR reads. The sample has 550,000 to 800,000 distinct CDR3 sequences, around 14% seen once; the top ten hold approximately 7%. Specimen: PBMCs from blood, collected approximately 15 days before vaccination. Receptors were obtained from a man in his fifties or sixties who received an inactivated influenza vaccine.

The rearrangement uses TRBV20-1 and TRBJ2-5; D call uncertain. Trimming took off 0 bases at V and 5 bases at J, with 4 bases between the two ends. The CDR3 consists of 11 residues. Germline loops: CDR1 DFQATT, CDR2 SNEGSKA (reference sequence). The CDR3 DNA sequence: TGCAGTGCTAGAGAATGGGAGACCCAGTACTTC. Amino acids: CSAREWETQYF.

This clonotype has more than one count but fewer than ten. The chain's CDR3 is CASSQMGLAGEEQYF. The CDR3 nucleotides read TGTGCCAGCAGCCAGATGGGACTAGCGGGAGAGGAGCAGTACTTC. The J gene is TRBJ2-7, the V gene TRBV14, with 14 bases matching TRBD2. The CDR3 has 15 amino acids. Unmatched junction bases numbered 5, after V lost 3 bases and J lost 7 bases. Germline V CDR1 and CDR2: SGHDN, FVKESK.

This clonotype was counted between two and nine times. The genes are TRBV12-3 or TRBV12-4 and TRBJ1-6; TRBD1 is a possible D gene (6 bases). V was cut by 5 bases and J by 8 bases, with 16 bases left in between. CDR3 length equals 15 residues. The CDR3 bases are TGTGCCAGCAGTCCAGGCTTAGGGGGTTATTCACCCCTCCACTTT. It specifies CASSPGLGGYSPLHF.

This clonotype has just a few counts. CDR3 sequence: CASSPQGRGAYNEQFF. The DNA of the CDR3 is TGTGCCAGCAGCCCGCAGGGGCGGGGCGCCTACAATGAGCAGTTCTTC. The V and J genes are TRBV11-2 and TRBJ2-1; D tentatively reads TRBD1 or TRBD2 (6 bases each). Germline V CDR1 and CDR2: SGHAT, FQNNGV. The germline V and J ends were trimmed by 5 bases and 2 bases, with 16 bases remaining between them. The CDR3 is made up of 16 amino acids.

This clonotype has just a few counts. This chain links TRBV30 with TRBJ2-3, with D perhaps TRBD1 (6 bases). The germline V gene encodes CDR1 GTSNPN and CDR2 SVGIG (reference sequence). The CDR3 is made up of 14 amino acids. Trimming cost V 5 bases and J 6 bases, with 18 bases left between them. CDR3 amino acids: CAWGLGVGADTQYF. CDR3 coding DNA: TGTGCCTGGGGTCTTGGGGTGGGGGCCGATACGCAGTATTTT. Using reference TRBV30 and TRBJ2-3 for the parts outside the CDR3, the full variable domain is SQTIHQWPATLVQPVGSPLSLECTVEGTSNPNLYWYRQAAGRGLQLLFYSVGIGQISSEVPQNLSASRPQDRQFILSSKKLLLSDSGFYLCAWGLGVGADTQYFGPGTRLTVL.

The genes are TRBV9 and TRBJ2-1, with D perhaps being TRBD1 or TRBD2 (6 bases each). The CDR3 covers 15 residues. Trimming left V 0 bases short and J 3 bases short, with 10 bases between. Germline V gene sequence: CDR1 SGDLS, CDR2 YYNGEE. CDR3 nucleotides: TGTGCCAGCAGCGTAGAGGGGGGTTTCTACAATGAGCAGTTCTTC. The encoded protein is CASSVEGGFYNEQFF.

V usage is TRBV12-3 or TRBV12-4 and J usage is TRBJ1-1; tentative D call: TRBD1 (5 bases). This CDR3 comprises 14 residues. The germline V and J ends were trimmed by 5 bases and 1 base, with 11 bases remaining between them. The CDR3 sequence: CASSREDRNTEAFF. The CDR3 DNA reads TGTGCCAGCAGTAGAGAAGACAGGAACACTGAAGCTTTCTTT.

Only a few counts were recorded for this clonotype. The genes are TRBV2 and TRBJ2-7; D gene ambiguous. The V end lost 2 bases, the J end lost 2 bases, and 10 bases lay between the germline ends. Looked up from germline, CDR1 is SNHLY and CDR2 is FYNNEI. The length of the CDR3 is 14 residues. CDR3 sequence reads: CASSESARPYEQYF. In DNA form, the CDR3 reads TGTGCCAGCAGTGAATCGGCCCGTCCCTACGAGCAGTACTTC.

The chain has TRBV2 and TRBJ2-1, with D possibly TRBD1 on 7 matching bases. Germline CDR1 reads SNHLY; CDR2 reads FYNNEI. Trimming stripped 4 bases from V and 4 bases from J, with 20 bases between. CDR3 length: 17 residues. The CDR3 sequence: CASSVTGVGGFYNEQFF. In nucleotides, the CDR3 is TGTGCCAGCAGTGTCACAGGGGTGGGGGGATTTTACAATGAGCAGTTCTTC.

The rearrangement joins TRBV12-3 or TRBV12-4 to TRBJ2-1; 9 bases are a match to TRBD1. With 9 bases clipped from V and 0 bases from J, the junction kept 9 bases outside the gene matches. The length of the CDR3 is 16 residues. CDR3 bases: TGTGCCAGTTGTGAGGGGACAGGGCGCTCCTACAATGAGCAGTTCTTC. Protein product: CASCEGTGRSYNEQFF.

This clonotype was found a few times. CDR3 DNA: TGTGCCAGCAGCTTGACGTCCCGGGACAGGGTCTCCTACAATGAGCAGTTCTTC. It translates to CASSLTSRDRVSYNEQFF. V is TRBV11-2 and J is TRBJ2-1, with 9 positions matching TRBD1. In germline, CDR1 is SGHAT, CDR2 FQNNGV. This CDR3 has 18 amino acids. The V segment lost 3 bases and the J segment 0 bases; nucleotides outside the gene matches: 9.

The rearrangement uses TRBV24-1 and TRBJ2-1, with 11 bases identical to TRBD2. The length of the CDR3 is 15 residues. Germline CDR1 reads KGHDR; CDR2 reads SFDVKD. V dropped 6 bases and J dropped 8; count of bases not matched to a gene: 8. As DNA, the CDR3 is TGTGCCACCAGTCCCTTAGCGGGAGGGGGGTATGAGCAGTTCTTC. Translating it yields CATSPLAGGGYEQFF.

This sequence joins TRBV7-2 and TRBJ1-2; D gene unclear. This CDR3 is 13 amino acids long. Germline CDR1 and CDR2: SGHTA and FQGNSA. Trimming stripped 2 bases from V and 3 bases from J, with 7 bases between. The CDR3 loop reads CASSLLDYYGYTF. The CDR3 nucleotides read TGTGCCAGCAGCTTATTGGATTACTATGGCTACACCTTC.

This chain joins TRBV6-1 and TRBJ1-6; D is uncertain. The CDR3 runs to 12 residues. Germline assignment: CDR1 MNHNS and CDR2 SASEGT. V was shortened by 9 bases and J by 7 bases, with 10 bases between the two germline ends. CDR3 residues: CASRLRNSPLHF. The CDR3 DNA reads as TGTGCCAGTCGGCTGAGGAATTCACCCCTCCACTTT.

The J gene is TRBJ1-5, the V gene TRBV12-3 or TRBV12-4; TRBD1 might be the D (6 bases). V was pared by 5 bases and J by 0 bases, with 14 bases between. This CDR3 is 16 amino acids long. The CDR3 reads CASSPPGTSSNQPQHF. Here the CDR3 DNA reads TGTGCCAGCAGTCCTCCTGGGACATCTAGCAATCAGCCCCAGCATTTT.

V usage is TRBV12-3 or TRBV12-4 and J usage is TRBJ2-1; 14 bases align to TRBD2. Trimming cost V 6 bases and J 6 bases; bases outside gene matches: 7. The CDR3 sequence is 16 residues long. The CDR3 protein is CASRKPGLAGVNEQFF. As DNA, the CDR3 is TGTGCCAGCAGAAAACCGGGACTAGCGGGAGTCAATGAGCAGTTCTTC.

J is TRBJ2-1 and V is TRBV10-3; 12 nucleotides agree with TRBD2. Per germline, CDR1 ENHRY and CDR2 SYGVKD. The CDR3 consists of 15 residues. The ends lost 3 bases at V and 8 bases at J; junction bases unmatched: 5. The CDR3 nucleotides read TGTGCCATCAGTGATACTAGCGGGAGGTCTGATGAGCAGTTCTTC. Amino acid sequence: CAISDTSGRSDEQFF.

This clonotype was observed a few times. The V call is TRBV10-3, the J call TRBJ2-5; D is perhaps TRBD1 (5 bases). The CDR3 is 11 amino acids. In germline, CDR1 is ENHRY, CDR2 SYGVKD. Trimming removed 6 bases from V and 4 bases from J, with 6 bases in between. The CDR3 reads CAIRDIETQYF. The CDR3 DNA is TGTGCCATCAGGGACATAGAGACCCAGTACTTC.

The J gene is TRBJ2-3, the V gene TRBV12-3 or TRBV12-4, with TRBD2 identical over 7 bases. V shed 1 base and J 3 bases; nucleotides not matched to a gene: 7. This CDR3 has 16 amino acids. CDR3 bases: TGTGCCAGCAGTTTAGAATCCGGGGGGAGGACAGATACGCAGTATTTT. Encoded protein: CASSLESGGRTDTQYF.

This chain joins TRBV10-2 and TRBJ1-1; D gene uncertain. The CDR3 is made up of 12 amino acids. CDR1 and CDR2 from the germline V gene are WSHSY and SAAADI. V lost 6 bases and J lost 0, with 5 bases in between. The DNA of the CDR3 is TGCGCCAGCAGATCCATGAACACTGAAGCTTTCTTT. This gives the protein CASRSMNTEAFF.

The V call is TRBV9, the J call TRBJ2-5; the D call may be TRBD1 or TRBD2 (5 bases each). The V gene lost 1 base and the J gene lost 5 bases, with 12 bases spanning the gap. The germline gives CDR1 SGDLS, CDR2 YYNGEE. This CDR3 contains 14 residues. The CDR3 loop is CASSVRGGLETQYF. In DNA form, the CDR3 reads TGTGCCAGCAGCGTACGTGGGGGTCTGGAGACCCAGTACTTC.

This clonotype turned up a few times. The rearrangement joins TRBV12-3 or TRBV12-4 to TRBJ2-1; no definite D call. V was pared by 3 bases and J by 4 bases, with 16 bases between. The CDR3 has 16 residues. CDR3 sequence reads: CASSFMMRSVYNEQFF. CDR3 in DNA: TGTGCCAGCAGTTTTATGATGAGATCCGTATACAATGAGCAGTTCTTC.

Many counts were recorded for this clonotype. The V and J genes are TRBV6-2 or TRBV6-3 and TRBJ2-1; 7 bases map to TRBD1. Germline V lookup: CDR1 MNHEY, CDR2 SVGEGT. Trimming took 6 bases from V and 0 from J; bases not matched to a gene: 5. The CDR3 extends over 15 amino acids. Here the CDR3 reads CASSDRAYSYNEQFF. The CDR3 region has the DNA TGTGCCAGCAGCGACAGGGCCTACTCCTACAATGAGCAGTTCTTC.

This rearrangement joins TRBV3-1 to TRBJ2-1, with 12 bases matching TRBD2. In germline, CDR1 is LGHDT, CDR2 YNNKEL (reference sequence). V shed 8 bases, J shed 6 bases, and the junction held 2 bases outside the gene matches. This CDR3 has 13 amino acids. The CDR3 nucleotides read TGTGCCAGCGCGACTAGCGGGGGCAATGAGCAGTTCTTC. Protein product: CASATSGGNEQFF.

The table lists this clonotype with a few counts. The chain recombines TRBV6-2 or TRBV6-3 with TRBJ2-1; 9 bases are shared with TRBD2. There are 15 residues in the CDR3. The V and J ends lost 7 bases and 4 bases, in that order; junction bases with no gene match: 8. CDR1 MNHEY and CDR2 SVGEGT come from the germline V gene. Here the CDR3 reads CASKTLGLAYNEQFF. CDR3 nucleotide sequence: TGTGCCAGCAAAACTCTGGGACTAGCTTACAATGAGCAGTTCTTC.

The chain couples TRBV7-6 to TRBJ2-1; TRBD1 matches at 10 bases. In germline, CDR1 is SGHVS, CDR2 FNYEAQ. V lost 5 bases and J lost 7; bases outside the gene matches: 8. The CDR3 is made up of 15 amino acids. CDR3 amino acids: CASSDRDRGWNEQFF. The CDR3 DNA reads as TGTGCCAGCAGCGACCGGGACAGGGGATGGAATGAGCAGTTCTTC.

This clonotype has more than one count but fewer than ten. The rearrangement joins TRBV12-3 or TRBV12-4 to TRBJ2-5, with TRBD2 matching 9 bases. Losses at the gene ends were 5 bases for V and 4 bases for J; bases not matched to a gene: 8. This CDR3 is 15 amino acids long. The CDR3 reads CASSRAGGGGETQYF. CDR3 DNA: TGTGCCAGCAGTAGAGCGGGAGGAGGGGGAGAGACCCAGTACTTC.